This T cell receptor beta chain was identified during a study of blood T cell repertoires in COVID-19. The CDR3 is 15 residues long. The germline V gene encodes CDR1 LNHDA and CDR2 SQIVND (reference sequence). V was pared by 5 bases and J by 8 bases, with 11 bases of the junction left unmatched. Sequencing used immunoSEQ multiplex PCR; TCRdb keeps in-frame clones, though not all of them. Of fewer than 250,000 clones in the sample, 85% were seen once. V gene TRBV19 combines with J gene TRBJ2-1; 8 nucleotides agree with TRBD1. Material for sequencing was peripheral blood. The receptor was derived from a man between 60 and 75 years old with COVID-19, enrolled during active disease. The CDR3, as DNA: TGTGCCAGTAGTTCTGGACAGGGAGTCAGGGATGAGCAGTTCTTC. It translates to CASSSGQGVRDEQFF.